This T cell receptor (beta chain) was documented in a study of cytomegalovirus exposure and HLA in healthy donors. Across the whole study: A subsequent analysis reported that the approximately 120 validation repertoires were produced on the same platform that had also been used for the roughly 700 first-cohort repertoires.

Germline lookup yields CDR1 KGHSH and CDR2 LQKENI. CDR3 length: 14 residues. Trimming cost V 2 bases and J 2 bases; bases outside gene matches: 1. Sequencing used immunoSEQ multiplex PCR; TCRdb keeps in-frame clones, though not all of them. The table records tens of thousands of clones, 85% to 95% of them present only once. This sequence was found in a man aged 18 to 30 in good health and CMV-seronegative. Sample: PBMCs. This sequence joins TRBV18 and TRBJ2-5; 8 bases align to TRBD1. The CDR3 sequence is CASSPGTGQETQYF. CDR3 sequence (DNA): TGTGCCAGCTCACCAGGGACAGGACAAGAGACCCAGTACTTC.